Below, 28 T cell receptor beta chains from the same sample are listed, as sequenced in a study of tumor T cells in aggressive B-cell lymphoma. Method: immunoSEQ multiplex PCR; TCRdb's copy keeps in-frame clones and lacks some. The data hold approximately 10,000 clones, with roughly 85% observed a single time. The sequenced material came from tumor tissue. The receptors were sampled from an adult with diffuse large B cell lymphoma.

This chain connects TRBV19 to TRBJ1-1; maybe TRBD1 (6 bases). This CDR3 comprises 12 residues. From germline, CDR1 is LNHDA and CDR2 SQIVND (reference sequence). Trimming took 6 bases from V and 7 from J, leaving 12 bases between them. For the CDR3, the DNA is TGTGCCAGTAGGCGGCAGACAGGTGAAGCTTTCTTT. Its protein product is CASRRQTGEAFF.

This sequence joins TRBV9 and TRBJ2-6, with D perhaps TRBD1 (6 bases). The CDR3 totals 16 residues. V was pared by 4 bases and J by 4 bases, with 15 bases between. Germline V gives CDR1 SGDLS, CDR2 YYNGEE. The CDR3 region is CASSTGIGAGANVLTF. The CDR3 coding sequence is TGTGCCAGCAGCACAGGGATAGGGGCCGGGGCCAACGTCCTGACTTTC. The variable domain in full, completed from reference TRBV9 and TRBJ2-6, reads DSGVTQTPKHLITATGQRVTLRCSPRSGDLSVYWYQQSLDQGLQFLIQYYNGEERAKGNILERFSAQQFPDLHSELNLSSLELGDSALYFCASSTGIGAGANVLTFGAGSRLTVL.

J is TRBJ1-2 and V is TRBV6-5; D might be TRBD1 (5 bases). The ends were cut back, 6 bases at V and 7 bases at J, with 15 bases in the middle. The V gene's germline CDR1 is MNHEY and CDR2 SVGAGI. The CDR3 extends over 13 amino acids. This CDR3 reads CASSLQGLAGYTF. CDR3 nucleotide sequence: TGTGCCAGCAGCCTTCAGGGTTTAGCTGGCTACACCTTC.

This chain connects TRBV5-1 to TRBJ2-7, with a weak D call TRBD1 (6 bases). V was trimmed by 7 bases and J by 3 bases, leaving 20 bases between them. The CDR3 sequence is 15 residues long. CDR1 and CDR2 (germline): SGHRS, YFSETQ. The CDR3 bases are TGCGCCAGCTCAATAACAGGGTTAAGGAGCTACGAGCAGTACTTC. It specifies CASSITGLRSYEQYF.

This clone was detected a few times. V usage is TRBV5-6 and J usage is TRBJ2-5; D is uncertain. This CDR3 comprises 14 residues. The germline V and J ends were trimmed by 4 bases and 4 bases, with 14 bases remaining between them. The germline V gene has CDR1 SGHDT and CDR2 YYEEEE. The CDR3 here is CASSADIIGETQYF. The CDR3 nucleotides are TGTGCCAGCAGCGCGGATATAATAGGAGAGACCCAGTACTTC.

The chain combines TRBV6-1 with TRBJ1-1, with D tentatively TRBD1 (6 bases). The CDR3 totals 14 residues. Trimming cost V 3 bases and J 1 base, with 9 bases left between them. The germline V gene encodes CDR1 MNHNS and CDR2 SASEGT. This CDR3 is CASSEQQGNTEAFF. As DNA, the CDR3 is TGTGCCAGCAGTGAGCAACAGGGGAACACTGAAGCTTTCTTT.

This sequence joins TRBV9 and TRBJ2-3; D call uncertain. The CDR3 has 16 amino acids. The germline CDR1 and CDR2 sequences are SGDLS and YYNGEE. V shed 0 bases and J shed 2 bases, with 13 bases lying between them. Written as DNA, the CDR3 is TGTGCCAGCAGCGTAGTCGACTGGCCAACCACAGATACGCAGTATTTT. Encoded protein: CASSVVDWPTTDTQYF. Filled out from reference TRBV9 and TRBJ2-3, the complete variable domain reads DSGVTQTPKHLITATGQRVTLRCSPRSGDLSVYWYQQSLDQGLQFLIQYYNGEERAKGNILERFSAQQFPDLHSELNLSSLELGDSALYFCASSVVDWPTTDTQYFGPGTRLTVL.

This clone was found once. The CDR3 DNA sequence: TGTGCCTCAGGACAGGCCAGCTACGAGCAGTACTTC. This gives the protein CASGQASYEQYF. The V and J genes are TRBV10-3 and TRBJ2-7, with 7 positions matching TRBD1. CDR1 is ENHRY, CDR2 SYGVKD, per germline. This CDR3 contains 12 residues. V lost 11 bases to trimming and J lost 3 bases; unmatched junction nucleotides: 7.

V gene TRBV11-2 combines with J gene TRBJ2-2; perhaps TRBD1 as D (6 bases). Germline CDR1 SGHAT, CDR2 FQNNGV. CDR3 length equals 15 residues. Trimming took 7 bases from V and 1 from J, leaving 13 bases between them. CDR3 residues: CASIERGKNTGELFF. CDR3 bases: TGTGCCAGCATCGAGAGGGGGAAGAACACCGGGGAGCTGTTTTTT.

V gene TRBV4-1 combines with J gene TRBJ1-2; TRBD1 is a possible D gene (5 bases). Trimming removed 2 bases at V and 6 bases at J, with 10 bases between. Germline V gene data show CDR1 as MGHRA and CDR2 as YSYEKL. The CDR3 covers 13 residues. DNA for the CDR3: TGCGCCAGCAGCCAACTCCCGACAGATGGCTACACCTTC. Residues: CASSQLPTDGYTF.

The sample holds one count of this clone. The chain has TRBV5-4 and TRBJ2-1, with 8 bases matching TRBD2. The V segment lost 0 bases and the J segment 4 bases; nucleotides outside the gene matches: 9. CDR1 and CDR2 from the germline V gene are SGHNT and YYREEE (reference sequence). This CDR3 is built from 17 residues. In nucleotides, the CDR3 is TGTGCCAGCAGCTTGGCCAGCGGGGGCCTACTATACAATGAGCAGTTCTTC. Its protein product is CASSLASGGLLYNEQFF.

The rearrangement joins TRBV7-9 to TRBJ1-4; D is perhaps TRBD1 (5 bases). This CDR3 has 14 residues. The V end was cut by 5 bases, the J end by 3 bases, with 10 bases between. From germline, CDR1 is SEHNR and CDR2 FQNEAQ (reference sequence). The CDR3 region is CASSVWGSNEKLFF. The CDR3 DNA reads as TGTGCCAGCAGCGTGTGGGGCTCTAATGAAAAACTGTTTTTT. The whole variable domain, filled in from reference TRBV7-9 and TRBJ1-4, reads DTGVSQNPRHKITKRGQNVTFRCDPISEHNRLYWYRQTLGQGPEFLTYFQNEAQLEKSRLLSDRFSAERPKGSFSTLEIQRTEQGDSAMYLCASSVWGSNEKLFFGSGTQLSVL.

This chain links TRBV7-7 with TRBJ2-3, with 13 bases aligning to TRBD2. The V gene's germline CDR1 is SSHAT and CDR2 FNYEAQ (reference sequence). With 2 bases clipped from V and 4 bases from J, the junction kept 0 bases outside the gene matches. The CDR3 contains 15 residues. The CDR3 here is CASSLTSGGADTQYF. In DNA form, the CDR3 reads TGTGCCAGCAGCTTAACTAGCGGGGGGGCAGATACGCAGTATTTT.

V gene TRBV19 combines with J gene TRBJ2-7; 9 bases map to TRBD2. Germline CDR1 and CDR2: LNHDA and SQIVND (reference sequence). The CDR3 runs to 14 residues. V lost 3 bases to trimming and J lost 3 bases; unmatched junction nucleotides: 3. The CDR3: CASSISGGYYEQYF. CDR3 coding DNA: TGTGCCAGTAGTATTAGCGGGGGATACTACGAGCAGTACTTC. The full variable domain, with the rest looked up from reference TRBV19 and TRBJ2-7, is DGGITQSPKYLFRKEGQNVTLSCEQNLNHDAMYWYRQDPGQGLRLIYYSQIVNDFQKGDIAEGYSVSREKKESFPLTVTSAQKNPTAFYLCASSISGGYYEQYFGPGTRLTVT.

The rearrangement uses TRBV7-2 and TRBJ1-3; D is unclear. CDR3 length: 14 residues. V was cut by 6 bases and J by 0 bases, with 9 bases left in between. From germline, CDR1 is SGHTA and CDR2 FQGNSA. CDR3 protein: CASSLASSGNTIYF. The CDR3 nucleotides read TGTGCCAGCAGTCTGGCCAGCTCTGGAAACACCATATATTTT. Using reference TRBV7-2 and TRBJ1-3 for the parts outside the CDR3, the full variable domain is GAGVSQSPSNKVTEKGKDVELRCDPISGHTALYWYRQSLGQGLEFLIYFQGNSAPDKSGLPSDRFSAERTGGSVSTLTIQRTQQEDSAVYLCASSLASSGNTIYFGEGSWLTVV.

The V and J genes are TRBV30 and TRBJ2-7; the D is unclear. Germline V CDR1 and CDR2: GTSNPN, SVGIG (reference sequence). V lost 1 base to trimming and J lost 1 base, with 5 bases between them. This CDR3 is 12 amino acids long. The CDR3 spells CAWSGLSYEQYF. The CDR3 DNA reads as TGTGCCTGGAGTGGCCTATCCTACGAGCAGTACTTC.

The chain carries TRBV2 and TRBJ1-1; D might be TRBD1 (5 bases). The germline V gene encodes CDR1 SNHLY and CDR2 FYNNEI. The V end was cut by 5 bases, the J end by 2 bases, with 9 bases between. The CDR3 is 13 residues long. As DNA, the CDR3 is TGTGCCAGCAGTCAGACAGAAAACACTGAAGCTTTCTTT. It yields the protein CASSQTENTEAFF.

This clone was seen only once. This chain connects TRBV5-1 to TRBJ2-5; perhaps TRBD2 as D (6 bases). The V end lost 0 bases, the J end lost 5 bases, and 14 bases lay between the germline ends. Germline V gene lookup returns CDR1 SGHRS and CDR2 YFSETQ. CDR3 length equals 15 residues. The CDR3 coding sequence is TGCGCCAGCAGCTTGGGTTCGGGGGATTCGGAGACCCAGTACTTC. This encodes CASSLGSGDSETQYF.

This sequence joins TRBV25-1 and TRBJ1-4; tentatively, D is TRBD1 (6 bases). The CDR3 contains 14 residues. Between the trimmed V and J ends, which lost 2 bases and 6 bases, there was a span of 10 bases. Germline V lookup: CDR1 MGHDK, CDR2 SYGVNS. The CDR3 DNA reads TGTGCCAGCAGTGAAAGGGGGGGAGATGAAAAACTGTTTTTT. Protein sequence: CASSERGGDEKLFF. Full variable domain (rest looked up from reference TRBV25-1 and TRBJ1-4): EADIYQTPRYLVIGTGKKITLECSQTMGHDKMYWYQQDPGMELHLIHYSYGVNSTEKGDLSSESTVSRIRTEHFPLTLESARPSHTSQYLCASSERGGDEKLFFGSGTQLSVL.

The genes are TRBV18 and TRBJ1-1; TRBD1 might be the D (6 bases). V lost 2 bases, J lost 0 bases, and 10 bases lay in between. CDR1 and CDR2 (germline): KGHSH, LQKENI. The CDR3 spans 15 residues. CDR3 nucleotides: TGTGCCAGCTCACCATTTGGACAGATGAACACTGAAGCTTTCTTT. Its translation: CASSPFGQMNTEAFF.

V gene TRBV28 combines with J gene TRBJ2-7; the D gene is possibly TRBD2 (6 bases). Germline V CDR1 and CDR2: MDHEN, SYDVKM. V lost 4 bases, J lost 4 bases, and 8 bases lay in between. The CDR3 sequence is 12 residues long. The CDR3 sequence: CASSSGGYEQYF. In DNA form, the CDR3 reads TGTGCCAGCAGTTCTGGGGGGTACGAGCAGTACTTC.

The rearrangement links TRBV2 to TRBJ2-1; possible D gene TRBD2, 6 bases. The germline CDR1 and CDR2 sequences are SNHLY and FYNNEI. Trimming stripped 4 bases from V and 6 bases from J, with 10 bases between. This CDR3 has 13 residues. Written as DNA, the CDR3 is TGTGCCAGCAGTGTGTTGGGGGGCAATGAGCAGTTCTTC. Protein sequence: CASSVLGGNEQFF.

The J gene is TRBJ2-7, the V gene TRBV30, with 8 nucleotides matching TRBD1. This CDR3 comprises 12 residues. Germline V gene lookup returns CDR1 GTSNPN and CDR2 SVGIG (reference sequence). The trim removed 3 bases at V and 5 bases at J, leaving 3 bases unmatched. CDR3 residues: CAWRQGVHEQYF. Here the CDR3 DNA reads TGTGCCTGGAGACAGGGGGTCCACGAGCAGTACTTC.

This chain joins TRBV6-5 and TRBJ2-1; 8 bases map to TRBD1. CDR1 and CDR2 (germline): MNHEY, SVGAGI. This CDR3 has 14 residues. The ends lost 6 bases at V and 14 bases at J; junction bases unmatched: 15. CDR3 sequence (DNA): TGTGCCAGCAGCCACCCCACACTCGGACAGGGTGAGTTCTTC. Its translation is CASSHPTLGQGEFF.

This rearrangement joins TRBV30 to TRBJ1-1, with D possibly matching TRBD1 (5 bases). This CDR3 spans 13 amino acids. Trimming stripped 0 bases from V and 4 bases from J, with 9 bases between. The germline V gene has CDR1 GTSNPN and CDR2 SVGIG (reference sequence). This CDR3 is CAWSVGGGTEAFF. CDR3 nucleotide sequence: TGTGCCTGGAGTGTCGGGGGAGGCACTGAAGCTTTCTTT.

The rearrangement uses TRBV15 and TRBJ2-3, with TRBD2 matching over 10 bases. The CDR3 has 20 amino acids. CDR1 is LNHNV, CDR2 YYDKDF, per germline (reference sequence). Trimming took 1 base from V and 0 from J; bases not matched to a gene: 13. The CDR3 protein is CATSRVWTEGLAYSTDTQYF. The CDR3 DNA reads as TGTGCCACCAGCAGAGTCTGGACTGAGGGACTAGCGTATAGCACAGATACGCAGTATTTT.

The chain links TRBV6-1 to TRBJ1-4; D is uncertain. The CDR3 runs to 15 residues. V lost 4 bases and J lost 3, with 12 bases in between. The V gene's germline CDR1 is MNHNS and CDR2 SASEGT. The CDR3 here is CASSVLRQSNEKLFF. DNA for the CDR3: TGTGCCAGCAGTGTCCTCAGGCAGTCTAATGAAAAACTGTTTTTT.

The CDR3 is CASGTVGSYEQYF. The DNA of the CDR3 is TGTGCCAGCGGGACAGTCGGCTCCTACGAGCAGTACTTC. J is TRBJ2-7 and V is TRBV11-2, with 7 bases lining up with TRBD1. Germline V gene lookup returns CDR1 SGHAT and CDR2 FQNNGV. This CDR3 spans 13 amino acids. V dropped 8 bases and J dropped 0; count of bases not matched to a gene: 4.